The 29 T cell receptor beta chains in this list originate from one sample, sequenced in a study of blood T cell repertoires in COVID-19. Here immunoSEQ multiplex PCR was the method, and the copy in TCRdb shows in-frame clones only, minus some. Of roughly 160,000 clones listed, approximately 86% are singletons. The specimen was peripheral blood. The receptors originated from a man aged 55-75 years with COVID-19, enrolled during active disease.

The rearrangement links TRBV3-1 (or the pseudogene TRBV3-2) to TRBJ1-5; maybe TRBD1 (5 bases). V was pared by 1 base and J by 4 bases, with 11 bases between. Looked up from germline, CDR1 is LGHDT and CDR2 is YNNKEL (reference sequence). This CDR3 is 15 amino acids long. The CDR3, as DNA: TGTGCCAGCAGCCAAGCAGGGCTTGGGAATCAGCCCCAGCATTTT. Amino acid sequence: CASSQAGLGNQPQHF.

In this sample, this clone turned up once. This chain joins TRBV6-5 and TRBJ2-5, with TRBD1 matching 10 bases. Germline trimming cut 0 bases from V and 4 bases from J; bases unmatched to any gene: 5. The CDR3 runs 16 residues. The germline gives CDR1 MNHEY, CDR2 SVGAGI. This CDR3 reads CASSYSTGQGIETQYF. The CDR3, as DNA: TGTGCCAGCAGTTACTCGACGGGACAGGGGATAGAGACCCAGTACTTC.

Only a few counts were recorded for this clone. The V and J genes are TRBV27 and TRBJ1-5; TRBD1 might be the D (6 bases). This CDR3 has 15 residues. Germline V gives CDR1 MNHEY, CDR2 SMNVEV (reference sequence). The V and J ends lost 1 base and 5 bases respectively, with 12 bases between them. CDR3 nucleotides: TGTGCCAGCAGTTTATTTTGGACAGAAGATCAGCCCCAGCATTTT. The encoded protein is CASSLFWTEDQPQHF.

J is TRBJ1-4 and V is TRBV28, with 8 bases fitting TRBD1. With V trimmed by 6 bases and J by 8 bases, 8 bases remained unmatched. This CDR3 has 14 amino acids. CDR1 is MDHEN and CDR2 is SYDVKM in the germline V gene. The CDR3 nucleotides are TGTGCCAGCAGGTCCACAGGGGGTTGGGAAAAACTGTTTTTT. Protein product: CASRSTGGWEKLFF.

The DNA for the CDR3 is TGTGCCAGCAGCTTAGCGTCCAGGGGCAATCAGCCCCAGCATTTT. It translates to CASSLASRGNQPQHF. The rearrangement joins TRBV7-2 to TRBJ1-5, with a weak D call TRBD1 (5 bases). V lost 0 bases and J 2 bases, leaving 8 bases between the germline ends. The CDR3 sequence is 15 residues long. The germline V gene has CDR1 SGHTA and CDR2 FQGNSA.

This chain connects TRBV3-1 (or the pseudogene TRBV3-2) to TRBJ1-2, with 7 bases identical to TRBD1. V trimming: 3 bases; J trimming: 2 bases; junction bases outside the gene matches: 12. The CDR3 sequence is 17 residues long. The germline gives CDR1 LGHDT, CDR2 YNNKEL (reference sequence). CDR3 DNA: TGTGCCAGCAGCCATACCTTGACAGGGTATATAAACTATGGCTACACCTTC. This encodes CASSHTLTGYINYGYTF.

This clone has just one count. Sequence at one end of the junction differs from germline and may be a read error. V and J are TRBV3-1 (or the pseudogene TRBV3-2) and TRBJ2-7, with D maybe TRBD2 (6 bases). The CDR3 loop spans 13 amino acids. Germline V lookup: CDR1 LGHDT, CDR2 YNNKEL (reference sequence). The CDR3, as DNA: TGTGCCAGCAGCCAAGATGCCCCGGGGAGGCCCCAGTTC. As protein: CASSQDAPGRPQF.

The chain joins TRBV27 to TRBJ2-7; 7 bases match TRBD2. CDR3 length: 16 residues. Germline assignment: CDR1 MNHEY and CDR2 SMNVEV (reference sequence). Germline trimming cut 5 bases from V and 2 bases from J; bases unmatched to any gene: 12. The CDR3 sequence is CASSPAGVAGPYEQYF. The CDR3 DNA reads as TGTGCCAGCAGTCCCGCAGGAGTAGCGGGTCCCTACGAGCAGTACTTC.

The chain recombines TRBV30 with TRBJ2-5; D gene unclear. CDR3 length equals 15 residues. The germline V and J ends were trimmed by 3 bases and 1 base, with 15 bases remaining between them. Germline assignment: CDR1 GTSNPN and CDR2 SVGIG (reference sequence). Written as DNA, the CDR3 is TGTGCCTGGAGCAGTTACCAACGGGTCCAAGAGACCCAGTACTTC. Residues: CAWSSYQRVQETQYF. The variable domain in full, completed from reference TRBV30 and TRBJ2-5, reads SQTIHQWPATLVQPVGSPLSLECTVEGTSNPNLYWYRQAAGRGLQLLFYSVGIGQISSEVPQNLSASRPQDRQFILSSKKLLLSDSGFYLCAWSSYQRVQETQYFGPGTRLLVL.

This rearrangement joins TRBV18 to TRBJ1-1; 8 bases match TRBD1. V gave up 3 bases and J gave up 0 bases; unmatched junction bases: 6. The CDR3 covers 16 residues. The germline V gene has CDR1 KGHSH and CDR2 LQKENI. CDR3 sequence reads: CASSPYGTGLNTEAFF. CDR3 in DNA: TGTGCCAGCTCACCTTACGGGACAGGCTTGAACACTGAAGCTTTCTTT.

The V call is TRBV11-2, the J call TRBJ2-1, with TRBD2 identical over 10 bases. The ends lost 5 bases at V and 2 bases at J; junction bases unmatched: 3. CDR1 SGHAT and CDR2 FQNNGV come from the germline V gene. There are 15 residues in the CDR3. The chain's CDR3 is CASSLGLAAYNEQFF. In DNA, the CDR3 is TGTGCCAGCAGCCTCGGACTAGCGGCCTACAATGAGCAGTTCTTC.

The CDR3 nucleotides are TGTGCCAGCAGCCTAATGGGGACAGGGCTAGAAGCTTTCTTT. Its protein is CASSLMGTGLEAFF. V usage is TRBV7-2 and J usage is TRBJ1-1, with 9 bases matching TRBD1. The CDR3 totals 14 residues. Per germline, CDR1 SGHTA and CDR2 FQGNSA. V shed 5 bases and J 8 bases; nucleotides not matched to a gene: 9.

The chain is built from TRBV11-3 and TRBJ1-3; tentatively, D is TRBD1 (5 bases). V dropped 5 bases and J dropped 0 bases, with 23 bases sitting between them. The CDR3 loop spans 19 amino acids. From germline, CDR1 is SGHNT and CDR2 YENEEA. The CDR3 coding sequence is TGTGCCAGCAGCACCGAATATCTCCAGACAGCAGACTCTGGAAACACCATATATTTT. Its protein is CASSTEYLQTADSGNTIYF. Variable domain in full (rest from reference TRBV11-3 and TRBJ1-3): EAGVVQSPRYKIIEKKQPVAFWCNPISGHNTLYWYLQNLGQGPELLIRYENEEAVDDSQLPKDRFSAERLKGVDSTLKIQPAELGDSAVYLCASSTEYLQTADSGNTIYFGEGSWLTVV.

This chain connects TRBV5-1 to TRBJ2-1; D is ambiguous. This CDR3 comprises 14 residues. V lost 0 bases and J lost 2, with 6 bases in between. The germline V gene encodes CDR1 SGHRS and CDR2 YFSETQ. The CDR3 reads CASSLGSAYNEQFF. DNA of the CDR3: TGCGCCAGCAGCTTGGGCAGTGCCTACAATGAGCAGTTCTTC. Using reference TRBV5-1 and TRBJ2-1 for the parts outside the CDR3, the full variable domain is KAGVTQTPRYLIKTRGQQVTLSCSPISGHRSVSWYQQTPGQGLQFLFEYFSETQRNKGNFPGRFSGRQFSNSRSEMNVSTLELGDSALYLCASSLGSAYNEQFFGPGTRLTVL.

V and J are TRBV7-9 and TRBJ1-5, with no clear D. CDR3 length equals 12 residues. Trimming took 3 bases from V and 4 from J, leaving 4 bases between them. Germline V gene sequence: CDR1 SEHNR, CDR2 FQNEAQ (reference sequence). The CDR3 DNA reads TGTGCCAGCAGCTTCGGGAATCAGCCCCAGCATTTT. It yields the protein CASSFGNQPQHF.

The V and J genes are TRBV24-1 and TRBJ1-2; 7 nucleotides agree with TRBD1. This CDR3 is built from 13 residues. With 4 bases clipped from V and 8 bases from J, the junction kept 6 bases outside the gene matches. Germline loops: CDR1 KGHDR, CDR2 SFDVKD. The CDR3 here is CATSDPQGRGYTF. DNA of the CDR3: TGTGCCACCAGTGACCCACAGGGGCGAGGCTACACCTTC.

This sequence joins TRBV5-1 and TRBJ1-5; 7 nucleotides line up with TRBD1. The junction had 4 bases not matched to a gene; V was cut back by 0 bases and J by 4 bases. The length of the CDR3 is 15 residues. CDR1 SGHRS and CDR2 YFSETQ come from the germline V gene. CDR3 loop: CASSLETGTNQPQHF. DNA for the CDR3: TGCGCCAGCAGCTTGGAGACAGGGACTAATCAGCCCCAGCATTTT.

This clone was counted a single time. This chain connects TRBV11-2 to TRBJ2-1; D is perhaps TRBD2 (6 bases). Germline-derived CDR1 and CDR2 are SGHAT and FQNNGV. CDR3 length: 12 residues. Deletions cut 4 bases from V and 6 bases from J, with 7 bases between. CDR3 nucleotide sequence: TGTGCCAGCAGCTCGACTAGCAATGAGCAGTTCTTC. This gives the protein CASSSTSNEQFF.

The chain combines TRBV6-6 with TRBJ2-7, with D perhaps matching TRBD1 (6 bases). Per the germline V gene, CDR1 is MNHNY and CDR2 is SVGAGI (reference sequence). This CDR3 region has 14 residues. Trimming took off 7 bases at V and 7 bases at J, with 20 bases between the two ends. The CDR3 sequence is CASKGQGGPLEQYF. In DNA form, the CDR3 reads TGTGCCAGCAAGGGTCAAGGGGGACCCCTGGAGCAGTACTTC.

This clone was detected once. CDR3 residues: CASSSTELAKNIQYF. The CDR3 nucleotides read TGTGCCAGCAGCTCGACAGAACTAGCCAAAAACATTCAGTACTTC. This chain connects TRBV11-2 to TRBJ2-4, with D perhaps matching TRBD1 (5 bases). CDR3 length equals 15 residues. From germline, CDR1 is SGHAT and CDR2 FQNNGV. Trimming left V 4 bases short and J 0 bases short, with 10 bases between.

V and J are TRBV27 and TRBJ1-3; 9 nucleotides match TRBD1. Trimming cost V 3 bases and J 2 bases; bases outside gene matches: 8. This CDR3 spans 17 amino acids. Germline V gene lookup returns CDR1 MNHEY and CDR2 SMNVEV (reference sequence). The CDR3 bases are TGTGCCAGCAGTTTTTACGGACAGGGGCGGACTGGAAACACCATATATTTT. Translated, it gives CASSFYGQGRTGNTIYF.

J is TRBJ1-6 and V is TRBV30, with 8 nucleotides matching TRBD1. The CDR3 spans 13 residues. The V and J ends lost 5 bases and 7 bases, in that order; junction bases with no gene match: 4. Germline assignment: CDR1 GTSNPN and CDR2 SVGIG (reference sequence). Here the CDR3 DNA reads TGTGCCTGGGGACAGGGTGGAAATTCACCCCTCCACTTT. It encodes CAWGQGGNSPLHF.

J is TRBJ2-1 and V is TRBV6-5, with 7 bases identical to TRBD1. V was clipped by 6 bases and J by 6 bases; unmatched bases: 11. Germline lookup yields CDR1 MNHEY and CDR2 SVGAGI. This CDR3 region has 15 residues. This CDR3 reads CASSSRDSLFNEQFF. DNA for the CDR3: TGTGCCAGCAGCTCCCGGGACAGTCTATTCAATGAGCAGTTCTTC.

This chain joins TRBV7-8 and TRBJ1-4, with 8 nucleotides matching TRBD1. With 5 bases clipped from V and 5 bases from J, the junction kept 10 bases outside the gene matches. The V gene's germline CDR1 is SGHVS and CDR2 FQNEAQ. The CDR3 contains 16 residues. CDR3 region: CASSPPLQGVNEKLFF. The CDR3 region has the DNA TGTGCCAGCAGCCCGCCCTTACAGGGGGTAAATGAAAAACTGTTTTTT.

As to this clone: This specimen includes other DNA sequences encoding the same CDR3. The chain is built from TRBV11-3 and TRBJ2-7, with a weak D call TRBD2 (7 bases). V lost 7 bases, J lost 3 bases, and 19 bases lay in between. The CDR3 totals 15 residues. Germline CDR1 is SGHNT and CDR2 is YENEEA. The CDR3 DNA reads TGTGCCAGCACCTCACCGGGCGGGGGCAACTACGAGCAGTACTTC. Translating gives CASTSPGGGNYEQYF.

The chain links TRBV27 to TRBJ1-4; TRBD1 is a possible D gene (6 bases). The CDR3 is 15 residues long. Germline V CDR1 and CDR2: MNHEY, SMNVEV (reference sequence). Trimming left V 1 base short and J 7 bases short, with 13 bases between. The CDR3 here is CASSLFNTGSEKLFF. The CDR3 coding sequence is TGTGCCAGCAGTTTATTCAATACAGGGTCTGAAAAACTGTTTTTT. The full variable domain, completed using reference TRBV27 and TRBJ1-4, is EAQVTQNPRYLITVTGKKLTVTCSQNMNHEYMSWYRQDPGLGLRQIYYSMNVEVTDKGDVPEGYKVSRKEKRNFPLILESPSPNQTSLYFCASSLFNTGSEKLFFGSGTQLSVL.

V gene TRBV7-9 combines with J gene TRBJ1-2; perhaps TRBD1 as D (6 bases). Germline assignment: CDR1 SEHNR and CDR2 FQNEAQ (reference sequence). This CDR3 comprises 13 residues. V lost 1 base and J lost 8, with 11 bases in between. CDR3: CASSLDRENGYTF. CDR3 in DNA: TGTGCCAGCAGCTTAGACAGGGAGAACGGCTACACCTTC.

The V and J genes are TRBV19 and TRBJ1-6; tentatively, D is TRBD1 (5 bases). CDR3 length: 13 residues. Trimming took 4 bases from V and 7 from J, leaving 8 bases between them. Germline CDR1 reads LNHDA; CDR2 reads SQIVND (reference sequence). This chain's CDR3 is CASSTTGNSPLHF. CDR3 in DNA: TGTGCCAGTAGTACAACAGGAAATTCACCCCTCCACTTT. Full variable domain (remainder filled in from reference TRBV19 and TRBJ1-6): DGGITQSPKYLFRKEGQNVTLSCEQNLNHDAMYWYRQDPGQGLRLIYYSQIVNDFQKGDIAEGYSVSREKKESFPLTVTSAQKNPTAFYLCASSTTGNSPLHFGNGTRLTVT.

V and J are TRBV28 and TRBJ1-5, with D possibly matching TRBD1 (5 bases). The germline V gene has CDR1 MDHEN and CDR2 SYDVKM. The CDR3 runs to 17 residues. Trimming took 5 bases from V and 0 from J, leaving 17 bases between them. The CDR3 reads CASSPAGVWGSNQPQHF. In DNA form, the CDR3 reads TGTGCCAGCAGTCCAGCGGGGGTGTGGGGTAGCAATCAGCCCCAGCATTTT.